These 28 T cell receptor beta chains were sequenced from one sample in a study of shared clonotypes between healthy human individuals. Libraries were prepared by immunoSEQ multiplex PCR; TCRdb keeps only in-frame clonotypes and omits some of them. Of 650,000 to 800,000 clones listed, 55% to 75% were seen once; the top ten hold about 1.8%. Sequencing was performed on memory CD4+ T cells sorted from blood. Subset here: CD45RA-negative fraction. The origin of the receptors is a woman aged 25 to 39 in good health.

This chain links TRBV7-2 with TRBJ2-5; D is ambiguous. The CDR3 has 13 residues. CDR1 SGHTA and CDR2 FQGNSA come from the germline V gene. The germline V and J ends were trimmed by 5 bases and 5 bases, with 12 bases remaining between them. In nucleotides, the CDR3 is TGTGCCAGCAGCGACGGGCTGGCGGAGACCCAGTACTTC. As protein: CASSDGLAETQYF.

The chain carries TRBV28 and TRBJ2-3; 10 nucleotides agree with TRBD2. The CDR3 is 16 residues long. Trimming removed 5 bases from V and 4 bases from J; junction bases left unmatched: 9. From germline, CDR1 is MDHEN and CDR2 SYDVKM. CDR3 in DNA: TGTGCCAGCAGTGTCTTAGCGGGAGGTGGCGCAGATACGCAGTATTTT. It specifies CASSVLAGGGADTQYF.

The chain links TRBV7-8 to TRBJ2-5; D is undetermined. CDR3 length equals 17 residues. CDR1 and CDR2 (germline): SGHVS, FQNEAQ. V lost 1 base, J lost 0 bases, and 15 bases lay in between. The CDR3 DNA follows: TGTGCCAGCAGCTTAGGTATCTCTACCCTTTACCAAGAGACCCAGTACTTC. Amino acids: CASSLGISTLYQETQYF. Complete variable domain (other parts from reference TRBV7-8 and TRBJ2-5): GAGVSQSPRYKVAKRGQDVALRCDPISGHVSLFWYQQALGQGPEFLTYFQNEAQLDKSGLPSDRFFAERPEGSVSTLKIQRTQQEDSAVYLCASSLGISTLYQETQYFGPGTRLLVL.

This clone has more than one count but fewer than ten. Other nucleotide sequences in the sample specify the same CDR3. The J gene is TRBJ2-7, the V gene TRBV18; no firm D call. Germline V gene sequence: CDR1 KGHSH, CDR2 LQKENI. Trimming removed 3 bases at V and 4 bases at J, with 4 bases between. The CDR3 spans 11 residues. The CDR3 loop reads CASSPEYEQYF. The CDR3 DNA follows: TGTGCCAGCTCACCCGAGTACGAGCAGTACTTC.

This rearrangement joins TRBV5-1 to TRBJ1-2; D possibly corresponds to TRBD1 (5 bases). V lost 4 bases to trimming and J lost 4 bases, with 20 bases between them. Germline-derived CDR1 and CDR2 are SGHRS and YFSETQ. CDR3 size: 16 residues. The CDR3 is CASSLHPGTESYGYTF. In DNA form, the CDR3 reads TGCGCCAGCAGCCTACATCCCGGGACGGAAAGCTATGGCTACACCTTC.

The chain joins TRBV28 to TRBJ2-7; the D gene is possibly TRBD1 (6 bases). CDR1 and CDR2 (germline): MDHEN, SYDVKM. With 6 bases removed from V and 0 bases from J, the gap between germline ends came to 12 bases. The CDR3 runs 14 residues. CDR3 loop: CASREQGTSYEQYF. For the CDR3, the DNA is TGTGCCAGCAGGGAGCAGGGGACCTCCTACGAGCAGTACTTC.

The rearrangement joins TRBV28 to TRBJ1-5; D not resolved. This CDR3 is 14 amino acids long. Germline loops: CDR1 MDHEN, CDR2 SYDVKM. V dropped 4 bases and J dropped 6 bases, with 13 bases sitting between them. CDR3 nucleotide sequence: TGTGCCAGCAGTTATGGGAATTGGGGTCAGCCCCAGCATTTT. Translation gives CASSYGNWGQPQHF.

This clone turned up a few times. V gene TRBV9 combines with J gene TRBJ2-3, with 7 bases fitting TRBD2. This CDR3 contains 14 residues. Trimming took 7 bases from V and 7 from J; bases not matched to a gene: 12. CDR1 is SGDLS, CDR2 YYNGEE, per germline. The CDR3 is CASSLRGVTNTQYF. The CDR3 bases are TGTGCCAGCTCCCTTCGGGGGGTCACGAATACGCAGTATTTT.

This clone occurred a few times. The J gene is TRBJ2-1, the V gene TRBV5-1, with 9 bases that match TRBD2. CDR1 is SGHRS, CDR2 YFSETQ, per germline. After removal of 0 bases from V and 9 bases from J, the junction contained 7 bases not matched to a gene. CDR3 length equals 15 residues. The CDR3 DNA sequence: TGCGCCAGCAGCTTGGATTCGCGGGAGGGTTCTGAGCAGTTCTTC. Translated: CASSLDSREGSEQFF.

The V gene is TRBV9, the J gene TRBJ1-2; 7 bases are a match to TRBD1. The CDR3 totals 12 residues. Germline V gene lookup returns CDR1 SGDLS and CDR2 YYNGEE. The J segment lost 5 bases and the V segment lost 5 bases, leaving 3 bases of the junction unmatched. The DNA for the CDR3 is TGTGCCAGCAGTAGGGACAGATATGGCTACACCTTC. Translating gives CASSRDRYGYTF.

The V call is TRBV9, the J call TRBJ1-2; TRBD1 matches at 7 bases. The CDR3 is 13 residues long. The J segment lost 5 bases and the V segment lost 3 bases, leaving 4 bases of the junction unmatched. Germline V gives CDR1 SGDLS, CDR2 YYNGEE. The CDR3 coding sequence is TGTGCCAGCAGCGGAGGGGACAGATATGGCTACACCTTC. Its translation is CASSGGDRYGYTF.

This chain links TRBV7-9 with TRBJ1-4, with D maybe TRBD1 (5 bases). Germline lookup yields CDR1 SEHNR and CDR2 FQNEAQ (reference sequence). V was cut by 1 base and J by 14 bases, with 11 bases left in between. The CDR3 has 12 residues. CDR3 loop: CASSLEGNRLFF. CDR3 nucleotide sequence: TGTGCCAGCAGCTTAGAGGGCAACAGGCTGTTTTTT.

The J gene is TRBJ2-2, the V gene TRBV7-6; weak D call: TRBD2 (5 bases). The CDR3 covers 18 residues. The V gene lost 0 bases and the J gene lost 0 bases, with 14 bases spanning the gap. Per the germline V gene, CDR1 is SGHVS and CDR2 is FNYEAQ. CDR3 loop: CASSLALRGSANTGELFF. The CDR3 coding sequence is TGTGCCAGCAGCTTAGCGCTACGGGGTTCCGCGAACACCGGGGAGCTGTTTTTT.

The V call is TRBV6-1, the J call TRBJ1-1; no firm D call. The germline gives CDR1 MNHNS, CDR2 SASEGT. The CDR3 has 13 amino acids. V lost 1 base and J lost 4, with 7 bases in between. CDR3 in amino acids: CASSEEGGTEAFF. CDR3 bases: TGTGCCAGCAGTGAAGAGGGAGGCACTGAAGCTTTCTTT.

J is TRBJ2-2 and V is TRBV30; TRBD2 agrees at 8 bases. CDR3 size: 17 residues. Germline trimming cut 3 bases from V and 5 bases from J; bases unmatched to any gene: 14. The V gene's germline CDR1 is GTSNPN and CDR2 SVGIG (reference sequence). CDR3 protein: CAWRLGGAGGGTGELFF. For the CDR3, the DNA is TGTGCCTGGAGGTTGGGTGGGGCGGGAGGTGGAACCGGGGAGCTGTTTTTT.

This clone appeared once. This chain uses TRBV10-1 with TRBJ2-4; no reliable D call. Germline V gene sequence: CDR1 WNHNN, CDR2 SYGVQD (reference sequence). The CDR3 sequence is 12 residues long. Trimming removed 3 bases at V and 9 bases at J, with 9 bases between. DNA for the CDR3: TGCGCCAGCAGTGAAAATTCGGCCATTCAGTACTTC. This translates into CASSENSAIQYF.

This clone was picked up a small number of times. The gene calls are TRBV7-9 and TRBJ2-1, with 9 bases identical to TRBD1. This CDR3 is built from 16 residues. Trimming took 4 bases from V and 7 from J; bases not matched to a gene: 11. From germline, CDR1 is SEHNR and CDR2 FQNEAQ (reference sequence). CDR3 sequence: CASSSQTGGARNEQFF. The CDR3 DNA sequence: TGTGCCAGCAGCTCTCAAACAGGGGGCGCTAGGAATGAGCAGTTCTTC.

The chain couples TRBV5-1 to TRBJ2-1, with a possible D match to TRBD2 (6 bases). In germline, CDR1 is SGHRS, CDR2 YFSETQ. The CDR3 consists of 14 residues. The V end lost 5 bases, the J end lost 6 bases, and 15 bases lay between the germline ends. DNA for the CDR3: TGCGCCAGCAGGGGTGGGGACTGGGGCAATGAGCAGTTCTTC. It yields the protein CASRGGDWGNEQFF.

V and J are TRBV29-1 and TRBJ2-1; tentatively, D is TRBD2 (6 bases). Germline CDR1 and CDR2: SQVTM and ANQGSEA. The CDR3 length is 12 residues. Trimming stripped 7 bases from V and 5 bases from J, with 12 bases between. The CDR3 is CSAERAHNEQFF. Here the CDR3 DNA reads TGCAGCGCAGAGCGGGCCCACAATGAGCAGTTCTTC.

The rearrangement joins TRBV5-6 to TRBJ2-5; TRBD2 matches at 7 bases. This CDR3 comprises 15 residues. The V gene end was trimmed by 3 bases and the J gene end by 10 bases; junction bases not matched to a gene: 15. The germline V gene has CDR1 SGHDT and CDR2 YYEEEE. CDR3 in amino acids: CASSSPWESRGVQYF. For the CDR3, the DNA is TGTGCCAGCAGCTCCCCCTGGGAGAGCCGGGGGGTCCAGTACTTC.

DNA of the CDR3: TGTGCCAGTAGTAACCAGGGCACAGATACGCAGTATTTT. Translating gives CASSNQGTDTQYF. V gene TRBV19 combines with J gene TRBJ2-3; D is unclear. Germline V gene data show CDR1 as LNHDA and CDR2 as SQIVND (reference sequence). This CDR3 contains 13 residues. The ends were cut back, 4 bases at V and 1 base at J, with 6 bases in the middle.

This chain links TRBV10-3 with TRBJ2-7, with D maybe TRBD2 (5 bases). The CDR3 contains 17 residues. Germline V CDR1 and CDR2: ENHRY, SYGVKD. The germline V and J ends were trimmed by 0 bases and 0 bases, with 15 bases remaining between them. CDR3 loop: CAISESVVVGSSYEQYF. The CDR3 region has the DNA TGTGCCATCAGTGAGTCTGTCGTAGTAGGGAGCTCCTACGAGCAGTACTTC.

The CDR3 sequence is CASSPRTGTRDEQYF. The DNA for the CDR3 is TGTGCCAGCTCACCAAGGACCGGGACTAGGGACGAGCAGTACTTC. This chain joins TRBV18 and TRBJ2-7; 8 bases agree with TRBD2. The germline V gene has CDR1 KGHSH and CDR2 LQKENI. V shed 2 bases, J shed 5 bases, and the junction held 8 bases outside the gene matches. CDR3 length equals 15 residues.

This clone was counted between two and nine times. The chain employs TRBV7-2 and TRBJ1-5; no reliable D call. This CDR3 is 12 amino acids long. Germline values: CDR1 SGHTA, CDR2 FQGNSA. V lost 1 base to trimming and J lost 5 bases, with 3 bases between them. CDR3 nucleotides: TGTGCCAGCAGCTTAGATGATCAGCCCCAGCATTTT. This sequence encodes CASSLDDQPQHF.

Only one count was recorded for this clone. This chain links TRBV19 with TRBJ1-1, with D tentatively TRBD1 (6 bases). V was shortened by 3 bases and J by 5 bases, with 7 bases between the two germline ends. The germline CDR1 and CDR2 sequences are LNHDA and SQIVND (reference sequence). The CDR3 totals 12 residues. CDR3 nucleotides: TGTGCCAGTAGTATGAGGGGGACTGAAGCTTTCTTT. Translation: CASSMRGTEAFF.

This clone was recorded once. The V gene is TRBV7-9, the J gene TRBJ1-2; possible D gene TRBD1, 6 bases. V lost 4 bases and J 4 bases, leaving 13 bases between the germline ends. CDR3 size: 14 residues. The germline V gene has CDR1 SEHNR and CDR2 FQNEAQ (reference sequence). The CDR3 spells CASSSQGQSYGYTF. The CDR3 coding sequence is TGTGCCAGCAGCTCCCAAGGACAGAGCTATGGCTACACCTTC. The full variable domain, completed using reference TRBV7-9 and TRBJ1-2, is DTGVSQNPRHKITKRGQNVTFRCDPISEHNRLYWYRQTLGQGPEFLTYFQNEAQLEKSRLLSDRFSAERPKGSFSTLEIQRTEQGDSAMYLCASSSQGQSYGYTFGSGTRLTVV.

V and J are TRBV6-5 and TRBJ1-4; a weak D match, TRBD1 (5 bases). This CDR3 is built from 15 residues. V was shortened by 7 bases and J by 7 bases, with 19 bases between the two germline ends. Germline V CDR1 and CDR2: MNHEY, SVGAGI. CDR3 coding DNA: TGTGCCAGCACCAACCGGGAGGGGCTGGGTGAAAAACTGTTTTTT. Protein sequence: CASTNREGLGEKLFF.

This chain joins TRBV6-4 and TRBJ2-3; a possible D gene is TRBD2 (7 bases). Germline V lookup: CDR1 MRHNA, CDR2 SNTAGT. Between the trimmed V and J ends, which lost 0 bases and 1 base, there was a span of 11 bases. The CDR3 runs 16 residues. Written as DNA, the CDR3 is TGTGCCAGCAGTGACTCTCGGGGGGCTCGCACAGATACGCAGTATTTT. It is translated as CASSDSRGARTDTQYF.